This record looks at one T cell receptor beta chain sequence and its context. CD8 cells regarded as naive lacked CD45RO, were positively chosen for CCR7, and omitted terminally differentiated effector memory CD45RA+ cells. The data were taken from a study of shared clonotypes between healthy human individuals. The V gene's germline CDR1 is SGHVS and CDR2 FNYEAQ. V was pared by 5 bases and J by 2 bases, with 13 bases between. The CDR3 spans 14 residues. The method was immunoSEQ multiplex PCR; TCRdb's version includes in-frame clones alone and lacks a portion of them. This sample has under 600,000 clones, with about 98% found just once.

This receptor was obtained from a man aged 25-40 years in good health. The sequenced material came from naive CD8+ T cells sorted from blood. The chain recombines TRBV7-6 with TRBJ2-7, with no clear D. The CDR3 here is CASSRQDGPYEQYF. The CDR3 DNA sequence: TGTGCCAGCAGCCGCCAGGACGGACCCTACGAGCAGTACTTC.